The 19 T cell receptor beta chains below come from one sample, sequenced in a study of human T cells and chemical hapten exposure. TCRdb fed the RACE reads into MiXCR, producing one record per CDR3 protein. This sample carries more than 150,000 distinct CDR3 sequences, around 15% of them seen once, and the ten largest clones take about 1.8%. The sample's time point: patch test 1, 2 weeks after DPC sensitization. Specified treatment: therapeutic diphenylcyclopropenone sensitization with weekly scalp DPC. The input for sequencing was whole blood, taken in connection with sensitization to the hapten diphenylcyclopropenone (DPC). These receptor sequences come from a woman aged 25 to 45 with alopecia areata. Some clones in this sample may be carry-over from other donors' samples.

This clonotype appeared many times. The chain has TRBV20-1 and TRBJ1-2, with D unclear. Germline V CDR1 and CDR2: DFQATT, SNEGSKA (reference sequence). With 5 bases removed from V and 8 bases from J, the gap between germline ends came to 15 bases. This CDR3 comprises 12 residues. DNA of the CDR3: TGCAGTGCTGATAAGTTGCGAGGCGGCTACACCTTC. This gives the protein CSADKLRGGYTF.

This chain connects TRBV7-3 to TRBJ1-2, with a weak D call TRBD1 (5 bases). The CDR3 sequence is 15 residues long. Germline V CDR1 and CDR2: SGHTA, FQGTGA. V dropped 5 bases and J dropped 5 bases, with 18 bases sitting between them. CDR3 coding DNA: TGTGCCAGCAGCCCATCCGGGACCCACTTATATGGCTACACCTTC. Its protein product is CASSPSGTHLYGYTF. The entire variable domain, with the rest obtained from reference TRBV7-3 and TRBJ1-2, is as follows: GAGVSQTPSNKVTEKGKYVELRCDPISGHTALYWYRQSLGQGPEFLIYFQGTGAADDSGLPNDRFFAVRPEGSVSTLKIQRTERGDSAVYLCASSPSGTHLYGYTFGSGTRLTVV.

This clonotype was picked up a small number of times. The V call is TRBV29-1, the J call TRBJ2-1, with 15 bases matching TRBD2. The J segment lost 1 base and the V segment lost 6 bases, leaving 7 bases of the junction unmatched. Germline loops: CDR1 SQVTM, CDR2 ANQGSEA. This CDR3 spans 17 amino acids. This chain's CDR3 is CSVPGLAGGGSYNEQFF. The CDR3 DNA follows: TGCAGCGTACCGGGACTAGCGGGAGGAGGATCCTACAATGAGCAGTTCTTC.

At least ten counts were recorded for this clonotype. The chain combines TRBV2 with TRBJ1-5; TRBD1 matches 7 bases. The CDR3 spans 14 residues. CDR1 and CDR2 (germline): SNHLY, FYNNEI. V was clipped by 6 bases and J by 2 bases; unmatched bases: 4. The DNA for the CDR3 is TGTGCCAGCAGCGACAGGGAGGGCAATCAGCCCCAGCATTTT. Its protein product is CASSDREGNQPQHF.

This clonotype showed up just a few times. The chain employs TRBV14 and TRBJ2-1; 7 bases are shared with TRBD1. J lost 14 bases, V lost 4 bases, and 11 bases had no gene match. This CDR3 has 13 residues. Germline V gives CDR1 SGHDN, CDR2 FVKESK. As DNA, the CDR3 is TGTGCCAGCAGCCTAGGGACAGCTTCACGAGAGTTCTTC. Encoded protein: CASSLGTASREFF.

The chain couples TRBV6-5 to TRBJ2-7; 10 nucleotides agree with TRBD2. The CDR3 length is 15 residues. J was trimmed by 6 bases and V by 4 bases; bases with no gene match: 9. Germline V gives CDR1 MNHEY, CDR2 SVGAGI. CDR3 protein: CASSWELAGSSEQYF. The CDR3, as DNA: TGTGCCAGCAGTTGGGAACTAGCGGGAAGCTCCGAGCAGTACTTC.

This clonotype was counted many times. The J gene is TRBJ2-7, the V gene TRBV20-1; D remains unclear. CDR3 length: 12 residues. V was trimmed by 1 base and J by 7 bases, leaving 11 bases between them. Germline V gene lookup returns CDR1 DFQATT and CDR2 SNEGSKA (reference sequence). CDR3 sequence reads: CSARGPSGEQYF. CDR3 nucleotide sequence: TGCAGTGCTAGAGGGCCCTCTGGGGAGCAGTACTTC.

The chain couples TRBV20-1 to TRBJ1-2, with a possible D match to TRBD1 (5 bases). Germline-derived CDR1 and CDR2 are DFQATT and SNEGSKA (reference sequence). Trimming left V 7 bases short and J 4 bases short, with 16 bases between. This CDR3 is built from 13 residues. In nucleotides, the CDR3 is TGCAGTGTCGAGACAGTATTAGGCTATGGCTACACCTTC. It encodes CSVETVLGYGYTF.

At least ten counts were recorded for this clonotype. V gene TRBV3-2 combines with J gene TRBJ1-5; the tabulated D call, TRBD1, remains unverified against the DNA. TRBV3-2 is a documented pseudogene. The CDR3 covers 16 residues. The DNA of the CDR3 is TGTGCCAGCAGCCAAGAAGTCGGTCACAGGGATCAGCCCCAGCATTTT. This translates into CASSQEVGHRDQPQHF.

This sequence joins TRBV30 and TRBJ2-7, with D possibly matching TRBD1 (6 bases). Germline loops: CDR1 GTSNPN, CDR2 SVGIG (reference sequence). V was pared by 4 bases and J by 4 bases, with 11 bases between. The CDR3 consists of 12 residues. The CDR3 protein is CAWTRGQYEQYF. The DNA for the CDR3 is TGTGCCTGGACCAGGGGACAATACGAGCAGTACTTC.

The J gene is TRBJ2-1, the V gene TRBV20-1; D unclear. Germline CDR1 reads DFQATT; CDR2 reads SNEGSKA (reference sequence). This CDR3 spans 13 amino acids. The V and J ends lost 6 bases and 7 bases respectively, with 16 bases between them. CDR3 loop: CSARRSSVNEQFF. The CDR3 DNA follows: TGCAGTGCCCGACGGTCGAGCGTTAATGAGCAGTTCTTC.

J is TRBJ2-2 and V is TRBV5-4, with TRBD2 as a possible D gene (5 bases). Trimming shortened V by 2 bases and J by 0 bases, and 14 bases separated the two germline ends. The CDR3 loop spans 17 amino acids. Germline CDR1 and CDR2: SGHNT and YYREEE (reference sequence). The CDR3 here is CASSFWLSGSNTGELFF. CDR3 DNA: TGTGCCAGCAGCTTTTGGTTGAGCGGCTCGAACACCGGGGAGCTGTTTTTT.

This clonotype was recorded a few times. This CDR3 is CASSLGVAGQPQHF. The CDR3 DNA sequence: TGTGCCAGCAGCTTAGGAGTGGCGGGTCAGCCCCAGCATTTT. The J gene is TRBJ1-5, the V gene TRBV7-2; D not resolved. V was shortened by 1 base and J by 6 bases, with 10 bases between the two germline ends. CDR3 size: 14 residues. Per germline, CDR1 SGHTA and CDR2 FQGNSA.

This clonotype was seen repeatedly, ten times or more. This chain uses TRBV7-6 with TRBJ2-7, with TRBD2 matching 7 bases. With V trimmed by 1 base and J by 2 bases, 17 bases remained unmatched. The CDR3 has 19 residues. CDR1 is SGHVS, CDR2 FNYEAQ, per germline. CDR3 sequence (DNA): TGTGCCAGCAGCTTAGTGCCCCTGAGCGGCGGGGGTACCCCCTACGAGCAGTACTTC. Its protein product is CASSLVPLSGGGTPYEQYF. Complete variable domain (other parts from reference TRBV7-6 and TRBJ2-7): GAGVSQSPRYKVTKRGQDVALRCDPISGHVSLYWYRQALGQGPEFLTYFNYEAQQDKSGLPNDRFSAERPEGSISTLTIQRTEQRDSAMYRCASSLVPLSGGGTPYEQYFGPGTRLTVT.

The sample holds many counts of this clonotype. The rearrangement uses TRBV28 and TRBJ1-5; D gene uncertain. CDR1 and CDR2 (germline): MDHEN, SYDVKM. The CDR3 runs 15 residues. V lost 6 bases to trimming and J lost 2 bases, with 14 bases between them. CDR3 region: CASRWILGGNQPQHF. The CDR3 bases are TGTGCCAGCAGATGGATACTCGGCGGCAATCAGCCCCAGCATTTT.

This clonotype was recorded at least ten times. The rearrangement links TRBV27 to TRBJ1-1, with D maybe TRBD1 (6 bases). Trimming removed 6 bases at V and 4 bases at J, with 15 bases between. The CDR3 loop spans 14 amino acids. In germline, CDR1 is MNHEY, CDR2 SMNVEV (reference sequence). The CDR3 loop reads CASSTQGDGTEAFF. DNA for the CDR3: TGTGCCAGCAGCACACAGGGTGATGGCACTGAAGCTTTCTTT.

At least ten counts were recorded for this clonotype. The rearrangement uses TRBV7-9 and TRBJ1-1, with 9 bases aligning to TRBD1. The CDR3 length is 16 residues. V was pared by 5 bases and J by 4 bases, with 11 bases of the junction left unmatched. The V gene's germline CDR1 is SEHNR and CDR2 FQNEAQ (reference sequence). The CDR3 spells CASSVGQGIGGTEAFF. CDR3 DNA sequence: TGTGCCAGCAGCGTCGGACAGGGGATCGGCGGCACTGAAGCTTTCTTT.

This clonotype has a count of ten or more. This chain links TRBV6-6 with TRBJ2-6; 7 bases agree with TRBD1. V trimming: 8 bases; J trimming: 3 bases; junction bases outside the gene matches: 4. This CDR3 region has 14 residues. CDR1 and CDR2 from the germline V gene are MNHNY and SVGAGI (reference sequence). CDR3 in amino acids: CASDTGVGANVLTF. The CDR3 bases are TGTGCCAGCGATACAGGGGTTGGGGCCAACGTCCTGACTTTC.

The sample holds a few counts of this clonotype. This chain connects TRBV20-1 to TRBJ1-1, with D possibly matching TRBD1 (5 bases). The germline gives CDR1 DFQATT, CDR2 SNEGSKA (reference sequence). Trimming cost V 5 bases and J 3 bases, with 22 bases left between them. The CDR3 runs to 16 residues. This CDR3 reads CSAPKSGRRGDTEAFF. CDR3 DNA: TGCAGTGCTCCCAAGTCAGGACGCCGGGGGGACACTGAAGCTTTCTTT.